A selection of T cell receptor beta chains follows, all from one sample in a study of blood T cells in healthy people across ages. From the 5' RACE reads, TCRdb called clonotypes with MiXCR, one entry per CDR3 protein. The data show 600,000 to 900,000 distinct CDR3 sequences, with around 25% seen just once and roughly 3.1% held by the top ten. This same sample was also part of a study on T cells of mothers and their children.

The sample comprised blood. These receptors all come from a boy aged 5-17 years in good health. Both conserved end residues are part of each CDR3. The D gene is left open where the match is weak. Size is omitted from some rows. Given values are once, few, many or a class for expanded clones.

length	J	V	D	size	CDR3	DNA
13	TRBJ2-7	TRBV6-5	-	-	CASSYARSYEQYF	TGTGCCAGCAGTTATGCCAGGAGCTACGAGCAGTACTTC
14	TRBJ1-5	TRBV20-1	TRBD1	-	CSARDRLSNQPQHF	TGCAGTGCCCGGGACAGACTTAGCAATCAGCCCCAGCATTTT
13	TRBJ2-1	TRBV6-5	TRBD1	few	CASSGTGAGEQFF	TGTGCCAGCAGCGGGACAGGGGCAGGTGAGCAGTTCTTC
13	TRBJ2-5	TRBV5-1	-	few	CASSFLAFETQYF	TGCGCCAGCAGCTTCCTAGCCTTTGAGACCCAGTACTTC
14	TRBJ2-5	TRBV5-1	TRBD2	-	CASSVGLTQETQYF	TGCGCCAGCAGCGTGGGACTAACCCAAGAGACCCAGTACTTC
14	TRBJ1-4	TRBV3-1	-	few	CASSPEWRDEKLFF	TGTGCCAGCAGCCCGGAATGGCGTGATGAAAAACTGTTTTTT
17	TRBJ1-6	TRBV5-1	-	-	CASSLEAWSSYNSPLHF	TGCGCCAGCAGCTTGGAGGCGTGGAGCTCCTATAATTCACCCCTCCACTTT
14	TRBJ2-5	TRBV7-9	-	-	CASRYAAGEETQYF	TGTGCCAGCAGGTATGCTGCCGGCGAAGAGACCCAGTACTTC
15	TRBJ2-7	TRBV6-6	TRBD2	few	CASGKTSGGSYEQYF	TGTGCCAGCGGCAAGACTAGCGGGGGTTCCTACGAGCAGTACTTC
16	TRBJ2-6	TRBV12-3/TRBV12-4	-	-	CASSFYGSAGANVLTF	TGTGCCAGCAGTTTTTATGGAAGCGCTGGGGCCAACGTCCTGACTTTC
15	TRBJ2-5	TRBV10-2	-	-	CASSDGSLSQETQYF	TGCGCCAGCAGTGACGGTAGCTTGTCCCAAGAGACCCAGTACTTC
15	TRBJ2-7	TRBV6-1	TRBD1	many	CASSGPGQGSYEQYF	TGTGCCAGCAGTGGGCCGGGACAGGGTTCCTACGAGCAGTACTTC
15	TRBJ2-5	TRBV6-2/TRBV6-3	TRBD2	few	CASSLLAGNLGTQYF	TGTGCCAGCAGCCTACTAGCGGGGAACCTAGGGACCCAGTACTTC
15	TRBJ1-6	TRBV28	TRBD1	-	CASSLTGTGISPLHF	TGTGCCAGCAGTTTAACAGGGACAGGGATTTCACCCCTCCACTTT
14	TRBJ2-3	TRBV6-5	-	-	CASKQGWDTDTQYF	TGTGCCAGCAAACAGGGTTGGGACACAGATACGCAGTATTTT
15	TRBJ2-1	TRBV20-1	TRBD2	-	CSAPSQAGDYNEQFF	TGCAGTGCGCCGAGTCAAGCGGGGGATTACAATGAGCAGTTCTTC
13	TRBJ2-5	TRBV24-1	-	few	CATSDPGLETQYF	TGTGCCACCAGTGACCCGGGATTAGAGACCCAGTACTTC
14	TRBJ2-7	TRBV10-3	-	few	CAISEYEAFGEQYF	TGTGCCATCAGTGAGTACGAGGCCTTCGGCGAGCAGTACTTC
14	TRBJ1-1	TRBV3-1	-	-	CASSQDIGGSEAFF	TGTGCCAGCAGCCAAGATATTGGGGGTTCTGAAGCTTTCTTT
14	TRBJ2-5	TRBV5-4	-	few	CASSGEDYSETQYF	TGTGCCAGCAGCGGGGAAGACTATTCGGAGACCCAGTACTTC
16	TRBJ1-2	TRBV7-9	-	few	CASSPLRGEANYGYTF	TGTGCCAGCAGCCCATTAAGGGGCGAAGCGAACTATGGCTACACCTTC
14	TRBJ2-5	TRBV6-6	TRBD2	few	CASSYQRGSETQYF	TGTGCCAGCAGTTACCAGCGGGGCTCAGAGACCCAGTACTTC
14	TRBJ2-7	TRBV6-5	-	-	CASRSTGFSYEQYF	TGTGCCAGCAGATCTACAGGATTCTCCTACGAGCAGTACTTC
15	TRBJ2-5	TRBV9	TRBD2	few	CASSVVAGGQETQYF	TGTGCCAGCAGCGTAGTGGCGGGGGGACAAGAGACCCAGTACTTC
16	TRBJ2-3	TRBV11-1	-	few	CASSASARGLTDTQYF	TGTGCCAGCAGCGCGTCGGCCAGGGGCCTCACAGATACGCAGTATTTT
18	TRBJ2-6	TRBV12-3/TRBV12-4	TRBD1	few	CASSFPGTGGDGANVLTF	TGTGCCAGCAGTTTCCCCGGGACAGGGGGCGATGGGGCCAACGTCCTGACTTTC
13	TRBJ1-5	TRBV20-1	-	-	CSARGARNQPQHF	TGCAGTGCTAGAGGAGCTCGCAATCAGCCCCAGCATTTT
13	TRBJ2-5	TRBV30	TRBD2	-	CAWSIASGETQYF	TGTGCCTGGAGTATCGCTAGCGGGGAGACCCAGTACTTC
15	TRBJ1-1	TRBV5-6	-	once	CASSLVRDRETEAFF	TGTGCCAGCAGCTTGGTCAGGGATCGAGAGACTGAAGCTTTCTTT
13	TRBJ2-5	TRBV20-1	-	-	CSAPRLLQETQYF	TGCAGTGCTCCCCGGTTACTTCAAGAGACCCAGTACTTC
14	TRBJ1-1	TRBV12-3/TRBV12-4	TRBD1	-	CASSSQGLRTEAFF	TGTGCCAGCAGCTCACAGGGGCTAAGGACTGAAGCTTTCTTT
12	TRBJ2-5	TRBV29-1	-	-	CSVEDVQETQHF	TGCAGCGTTGAAGATGTACAAGAGACCCAGCACTTC
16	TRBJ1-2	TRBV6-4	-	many	CASSGPGTQSNYGYTF	TGTGCCAGCAGTGGCCCAGGGACGCAATCTAACTATGGCTACACCTTC
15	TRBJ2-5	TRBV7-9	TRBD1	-	CASSFGQGREETQYF	TGTGCCAGCAGCTTTGGACAGGGGCGGGAAGAGACCCAGTACTTC
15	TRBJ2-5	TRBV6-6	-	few	CASSYTGVSRETQYF	TGTGCCAGCAGTTACACGGGGGTTAGCAGAGAGACCCAGTACTTC
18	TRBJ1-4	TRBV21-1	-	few	CASSKVTGLSGTNEKLFF	TGTGCCAGCAGCAAAGTGACAGGGTTATCTGGAACTAATGAAAAACTGTTTTTT
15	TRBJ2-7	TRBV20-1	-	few	CSALSGEVHSYEQYF	TGCAGTGCCTTATCGGGGGAAGTCCACTCCTACGAGCAGTACTTC
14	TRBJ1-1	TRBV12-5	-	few	CASGSLTKAVGAFF	TGTGCTAGTGGTTCGCTGACCAAAGCGGTGGGTGCTTTCTTT
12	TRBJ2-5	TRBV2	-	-	CASSVRRETQYF	TGTGCCAGCAGTGTGCGGCGGGAGACCCAGTACTTC
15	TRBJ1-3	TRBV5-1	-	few	CASSLAPQPGDTIYF	TGCGCCAGCAGCTTGGCCCCACAGCCAGGGGACACCATATATTTT
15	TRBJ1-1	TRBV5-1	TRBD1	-	CASSLVGTGDTEAFF	TGCGCCAGCAGCTTGGTGGGCACAGGGGACACTGAAGCTTTCTTT
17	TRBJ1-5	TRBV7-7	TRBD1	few	CASSYDRGQVGNQPQHF	TGTGCTAGCAGCTATGACCGGGGACAGGTAGGGAATCAGCCCCAGCATTTT
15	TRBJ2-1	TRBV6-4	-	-	CASSGQGRGINEQFF	TGTGCCAGCAGTGGCCAGGGGAGGGGGATCAATGAGCAGTTCTTC
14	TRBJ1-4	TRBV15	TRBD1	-	CATSRGDSNEKLFF	TGTGCCACCAGCAGAGGGGACAGTAATGAAAAACTGTTTTTT
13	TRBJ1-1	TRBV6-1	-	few	CASIRVRNTEAFF	TGTGCCAGCATCCGAGTAAGAAACACTGAAGCTTTCTTT